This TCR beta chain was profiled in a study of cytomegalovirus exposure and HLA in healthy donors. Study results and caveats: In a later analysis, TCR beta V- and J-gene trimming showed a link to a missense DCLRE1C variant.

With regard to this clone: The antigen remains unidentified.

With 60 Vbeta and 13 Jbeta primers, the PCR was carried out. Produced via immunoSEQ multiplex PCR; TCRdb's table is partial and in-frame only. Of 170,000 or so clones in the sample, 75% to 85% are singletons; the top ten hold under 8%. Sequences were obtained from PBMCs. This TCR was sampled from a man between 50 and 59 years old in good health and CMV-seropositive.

CDR3 nucleotides: TGTGCCAGTAGTGGGGAGTTAGGCCTTTTCGAGGCCCAGCATTTT. Translated: CASSGELGLFEAQHF. The chain is built from TRBV19 and TRBJ1-5; no firm D call. Germline V gives CDR1 LNHDA, CDR2 SQIVND (reference sequence). The V end was cut by 5 bases, the J end by 11 bases, with 22 bases between. The CDR3 has 15 residues.